This entry features one T cell receptor (beta chain) sequence. This sample is drawn from a study of blood T cell repertoires in COVID-19. Study details: Whether acute or convalescent, the COVID-19 samples came from the United States, Italy and Spain. In each case, the material was cDNA or gDNA derived from T cells, B-cell-depleted T cells, or PBMCs.

Original processing notes: Amplification of reference gene primers provided the estimated nucleated cell counts. The table came from immunoSEQ multiplex PCR; TCRdb's copy has only in-frame clones and leaves some out. From that table come the V and J calls and clone size; the DNA was used to work out D and trimming. The table lists 95,000 to 150,000 clones, approximately 90% of them singletons. The source is a man between 65 and 85 years old with active or convalescent COVID-19. The sample was peripheral blood.

Here the CDR3 reads CASSQGQGVSNQPQHF. CDR3 coding DNA: TGCGCCAGCAGCCAGGGACAGGGAGTGAGCAATCAGCCCCAGCATTTT. The chain is built from TRBV4-1 and TRBJ1-5, with 9 bases that match TRBD1. Germline CDR1 and CDR2: MGHRA and YSYEKL. The CDR3 has 16 residues. V was clipped by 3 bases and J by 1 base; unmatched bases: 4.